A single TCR beta chain is shown here with its context. The data were obtained in a study of glioma-infiltrating T cells after dendritic cell vaccination. The germline V gene encodes CDR1 LNHDA and CDR2 SQIVND (reference sequence). The ends were cut back, 1 base at V and 3 bases at J, with 13 bases in the middle. CDR3 size: 16 residues. TCRB CDR3 was amplified from 2 ug genomic DNA or less. Amplification used 60 V beta primers and 13 J beta primers. Some clones are missing from TCRdb's copy, which holds only in-frame ones; the method was immunoSEQ multiplex PCR. The table includes under 100,000 clones, more than 75% detected once.

The sample consisted of blood, taken before dendritic cell vaccination. The rearrangement uses TRBV19 and TRBJ2-1; possible D gene TRBD1, 5 bases. This sequence was found in a human donor with glioblastoma. The CDR3 coding sequence is TGTGCCAGTAGTATAGTAGCAGGGTCCCTCTACAATGAGCAGTTCTTC. Its translation is CASSIVAGSLYNEQFF.